Sequencing of this TCR beta chain was carried out in a study of PD-L1 blockade in urothelial cancer. Method: immunoSEQ multiplex PCR; TCRdb's copy keeps in-frame clones and lacks some. The sample lists about 35,000 clones; more than 65% were seen once. Notes on the study in general: Enhanced expansion of tumor-associated blood clones at 3 weeks characterized durable-benefit patients.

With V trimmed by 5 bases and J by 4 bases, 5 bases remained unmatched. Germline V gene lookup returns CDR1 SGHDT and CDR2 YYEEEE. There are 14 residues in the CDR3. Regarding this clone: What it recognizes is unknown.

Locally advanced or metastatic urothelial carcinoma affected all patients. The clonotype originates from a man aged 70-80 years with urothelial cancer. This chain joins TRBV5-6 and TRBJ2-4; TRBD1 aligns across 8 bases. Material: PBMCs, obtained around atezolizumab (anti-PD-L1) treatment. The CDR3 is CASREWTGKNIQYF. The CDR3 DNA follows: TGTGCCAGCAGAGAGTGGACAGGGAAAAACATTCAGTACTTC.